This T cell receptor (beta chain) is drawn from a study of blood T cell repertoires in COVID-19. Overall study context: The United States, Italy and Spain supplied acute and convalescent COVID-19 samples. PBMCs, B-cell-depleted T cells, or T cells provided the cDNA or gDNA that made up the material.

How the authors handled the data: Reference gene primer amplification in the assay estimated nucleated cell counts. TCRdb keeps only in-frame clones here, not all; method: immunoSEQ multiplex PCR. The V and J calls and clone size are taken from that table; D and trimming were inferred from the DNA. The sample shows 130,000 to 150,000 clones, 88% of them seen only once. Clinical history reported by participants formed the basis on which cohorts were assigned. Trimming cost V 1 base and J 0 bases, with 16 bases left between them. The CDR3 consists of 18 residues. Germline CDR1 and CDR2: LGHDT and YNNKEL (reference sequence).

What was sequenced was PBMCs or T cells enriched from blood (not recorded which). J is TRBJ1-5 and V is TRBV3-1 (or the pseudogene TRBV3-2), with D uncertain. The TCR sequence derives from a woman in her 30s with acute COVID-19. CDR3 sequence reads: CASSQVPSGLSSNQPQHF. DNA of the CDR3: TGTGCCAGCAGCCAAGTCCCTTCGGGGTTAAGTAGCAATCAGCCCCAGCATTTT.